The 5 T cell receptor beta chains below were found in one sample sequenced in a study of blood T cell repertoires in COVID-19. Using immunoSEQ multiplex PCR, the repertoire was profiled, and TCRdb retains in-frame clones only, with some absent. The sample has about 380,000 clones, about 89% seen once. Sequenced: PBMCs or T cells enriched from blood (not recorded which). These receptors were collected from a man aged 25 to 40 who had recovered from COVID-19.

Comments on this clone: In the same sample, other DNA sequences code for this CDR3. The rearrangement links TRBV4-1 to TRBJ2-7, with a tentative D call TRBD1 (6 bases). CDR1 is MGHRA and CDR2 is YSYEKL in the germline V gene. V gave up 1 base and J gave up 1 base, with 8 bases separating them. The CDR3 totals 14 residues. The DNA for the CDR3 is TGCGCCAGCAGCCAAGGCAGGGGATCCTACGAGCAGTACTTC. Its protein product is CASSQGRGSYEQYF.

V gene TRBV3-1 (or the pseudogene TRBV3-2) combines with J gene TRBJ1-2; D perhaps matches TRBD1 (5 bases). In germline, CDR1 is LGHDT, CDR2 YNNKEL (reference sequence). CDR3 length equals 12 residues. V shed 0 bases and J shed 8 bases, with 7 bases lying between them. The CDR3 DNA sequence: TGTGCCAGCAGCCAAGACAGGGCGGGCTACACCTTC. Translation gives CASSQDRAGYTF.

V usage is TRBV10-3 and J usage is TRBJ2-3; 12 bases match TRBD2. Germline-derived CDR1 and CDR2 are ENHRY and SYGVKD. The CDR3 has 16 residues. The V segment lost 8 bases and the J segment 2 bases; nucleotides outside the gene matches: 8. CDR3 residues: CAILESSGGATDTQYF. In DNA, the CDR3 is TGTGCCATCCTGGAGTCTAGCGGGGGGGCCACAGATACGCAGTATTTT.

The V call is TRBV19, the J call TRBJ1-5; D call uncertain. The CDR3 contains 16 residues. Trimming shortened V by 0 bases and J by 3 bases, and 12 bases separated the two germline ends. Germline-derived CDR1 and CDR2 are LNHDA and SQIVND (reference sequence). The CDR3 DNA reads TGTGCCAGTAGTATAGATCGGGTGGGTAACAATCAGCCCCAGCATTTT. Its protein product is CASSIDRVGNNQPQHF.

The chain has TRBV9 and TRBJ2-1; 8 bases are a match to TRBD1. Germline trimming cut 4 bases from V and 4 bases from J; bases unmatched to any gene: 7. This CDR3 is 15 amino acids long. In germline, CDR1 is SGDLS, CDR2 YYNGEE. The CDR3 sequence is CASSSGGGDYNEQFF. CDR3 coding DNA: TGTGCCAGCAGCTCAGGGGGCGGGGATTACAATGAGCAGTTCTTC.